These 5 T cell receptor beta chains originate from one sample sequenced in a study of cytomegalovirus exposure and HLA in healthy donors. The study ran its PCR with 60 Vbeta and 13 Jbeta primers. Method: immunoSEQ multiplex PCR; TCRdb's copy keeps in-frame clones and lacks some. The sample has over 90,000 clones; 65% to 85% are singletons. Sequences were obtained from PBMCs. All receptors derive from a woman aged 55-69 years in good health and CMV-seropositive.

The chain links TRBV19 to TRBJ2-7, with a possible D match to TRBD1 (6 bases). This CDR3 spans 15 amino acids. Per the germline V gene, CDR1 is LNHDA and CDR2 is SQIVND (reference sequence). V lost 4 bases, J lost 7 bases, and 20 bases lay in between. This chain's CDR3 is CASSTYLGTPLEQYF. The DNA of the CDR3 is TGTGCCAGTAGTACCTACTTGGGGACACCTTTAGAGCAGTACTTC.

The chain has TRBV7-3 and TRBJ2-1; the match to TRBD1 covers 7 bases. Germline V gene data show CDR1 as SGHTA and CDR2 as FQGTGA. The CDR3 loop spans 16 amino acids. V lost 0 bases and J lost 4; bases outside the gene matches: 6. CDR3 bases: TGTGCCAGCAGCTTAACCGGGACAGCAAGTTACAATGAGCAGTTCTTC. Translation: CASSLTGTASYNEQFF.

The V call is TRBV6-4, the J call TRBJ2-1; 9 bases match TRBD2. Germline lookup yields CDR1 MRHNA and CDR2 SNTAGT. V trimming: 0 bases; J trimming: 10 bases; junction bases outside the gene matches: 13. The CDR3 is made up of 17 amino acids. The chain's CDR3 is CASSDSQLAGHVGEQFF. In DNA form, the CDR3 reads TGTGCCAGCAGTGACTCTCAACTAGCGGGCCACGTCGGAGAGCAGTTCTTC.

This chain uses TRBV25-1 with TRBJ1-5, with D perhaps matching TRBD1 (5 bases). V was pared by 0 bases and J by 6 bases, with 9 bases between. This CDR3 is built from 14 residues. Per the germline V gene, CDR1 is MGHDK and CDR2 is SYGVNS. The chain's CDR3 is CASSEYSRAQPQHF. The CDR3 nucleotides are TGTGCCAGCAGTGAATATAGCAGGGCTCAGCCCCAGCATTTT. The whole variable domain, filled in from reference TRBV25-1 and TRBJ1-5, reads EADIYQTPRYLVIGTGKKITLECSQTMGHDKMYWYQQDPGMELHLIHYSYGVNSTEKGDLSSESTVSRIRTEHFPLTLESARPSHTSQYLCASSEYSRAQPQHFGDGTRLSIL.

This chain uses TRBV7-3 with TRBJ1-2; 8 bases line up with TRBD1. V shed 2 bases, J shed 6 bases, and the junction held 2 bases outside the gene matches. Germline V gene data show CDR1 as SGHTA and CDR2 as FQGTGA. There are 13 residues in the CDR3. CDR3 in DNA: TGTGCCAGCAGCTTACCAGGGGGCGATGGCTACACCTTC. Residues: CASSLPGGDGYTF.